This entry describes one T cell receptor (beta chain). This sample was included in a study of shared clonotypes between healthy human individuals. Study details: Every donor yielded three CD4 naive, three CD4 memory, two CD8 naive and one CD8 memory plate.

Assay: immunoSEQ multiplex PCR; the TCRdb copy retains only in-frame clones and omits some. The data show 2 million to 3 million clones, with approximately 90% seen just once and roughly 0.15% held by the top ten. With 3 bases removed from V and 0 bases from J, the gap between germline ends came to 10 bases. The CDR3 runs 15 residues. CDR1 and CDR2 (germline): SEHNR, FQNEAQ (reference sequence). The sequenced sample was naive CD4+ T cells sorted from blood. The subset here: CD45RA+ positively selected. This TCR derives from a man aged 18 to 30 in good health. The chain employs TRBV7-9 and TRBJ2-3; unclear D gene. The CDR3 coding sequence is TGTGCCAGCAGCTTGGGGTACCTAAGCACAGATACGCAGTATTTT. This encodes CASSLGYLSTDTQYF. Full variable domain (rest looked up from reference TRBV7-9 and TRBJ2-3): DTGVSQNPRHKITKRGQNVTFRCDPISEHNRLYWYRQTLGQGPEFLTYFQNEAQLEKSRLLSDRFSAERPKGSFSTLEIQRTEQGDSAMYLCASSLGYLSTDTQYFGPGTRLTVL.